Presented here are 7 T cell receptor beta chains from one specimen sequenced in a study of T cell responses to AZD1222 COVID-19 vaccine. Measured with immunoSEQ multiplex PCR; TCRdb has only the in-frame clones, and not every one. The sample includes about 110,000 clones, about 95% seen only once; the top ten take 2% to 2.5%. The starting material was peripheral blood, obtained on day 0 of AZD1222 vaccination. These receptors all come from an adult in good health.

V is TRBV27 and J is TRBJ1-1; no clear D gene. The CDR3 consists of 14 residues. V was trimmed by 6 bases and J by 0 bases, leaving 11 bases between them. Germline V lookup: CDR1 MNHEY, CDR2 SMNVEV (reference sequence). The CDR3 DNA follows: TGTGCCAGCAGCCCTCGAACAGTGAACACTGAAGCTTTCTTT. Amino acid sequence: CASSPRTVNTEAFF.

This clone appeared a single time. The chain joins TRBV5-6 to TRBJ1-4, with a tentative D call TRBD1 (6 bases). The CDR3 consists of 15 residues. The V and J ends lost 4 bases and 3 bases respectively, with 13 bases between them. Germline CDR1 is SGHDT and CDR2 is YYEEEE. The CDR3: CASSLYRASNEKLFF. The CDR3 region has the DNA TGTGCCAGCAGCCTGTACAGGGCCTCTAATGAAAAACTGTTTTTT.

The chain joins TRBV29-1 to TRBJ1-1; possibly TRBD1 for D (5 bases). Deletions cut 3 bases from V and 4 bases from J, with 15 bases between. The CDR3 has 14 amino acids. CDR1 and CDR2 (germline): SQVTM, ANQGSEA. CDR3 protein: CSVDRGKAGTEAFF. The CDR3 nucleotides are TGCAGCGTTGACCGGGGGAAAGCGGGCACTGAAGCTTTCTTT.

The genes are TRBV18 and TRBJ1-3; no clear D gene. CDR1 and CDR2 (germline): KGHSH, LQKENI. This CDR3 spans 17 amino acids. V lost 2 bases to trimming and J lost 4 bases, with 18 bases between them. The CDR3 here is CASSPIPDLSWGNTIYF. The DNA of the CDR3 is TGTGCCAGCTCACCAATCCCCGACTTATCCTGGGGAAACACCATATATTTT.

V and J are TRBV19 and TRBJ2-1; 7 nucleotides agree with TRBD2. Germline V gives CDR1 LNHDA, CDR2 SQIVND (reference sequence). V dropped 6 bases and J dropped 9; count of bases not matched to a gene: 2. The CDR3 spans 11 residues. As DNA, the CDR3 is TGTGCCAGTAGGTGGGGGGGTGAGCAGTTCTTC. Its protein is CASRWGGEQFF.

This rearrangement joins TRBV18 to TRBJ1-5; maybe TRBD1 (6 bases). CDR1 and CDR2 (germline): KGHSH, LQKENI. V was clipped by 5 bases and J by 6 bases, with 17 bases between them. This CDR3 contains 15 residues. In DNA form, the CDR3 reads TGTGCCAGCTCAGCCTCGACAGGAGTCGGTCAGCCCCAGCATTTT. Translated: CASSASTGVGQPQHF.

The chain employs TRBV5-1 and TRBJ1-1; 7 bases fit TRBD1. Germline V CDR1 and CDR2: SGHRS, YFSETQ. Trimming took 3 bases from V and 1 from J; bases not matched to a gene: 3. This CDR3 has 14 residues. As DNA, the CDR3 is TGCGCCAGCAGCTGGGGGACAGAGAACACTGAAGCTTTCTTT. Amino acid sequence: CASSWGTENTEAFF.